The 14 T cell receptor beta chains listed next were all sequenced from one sample in a study of T cell responses to AZD1222 COVID-19 vaccine. The protocol was immunoSEQ multiplex PCR, while the TCRdb copy is restricted to in-frame clones and leaves out a portion. The sample carries about 170,000 clones, roughly 90% recorded once. The source was peripheral blood, collected on day 0 of AZD1222 vaccination. These receptor sequences come from an adult in good health.

The chain recombines TRBV9 with TRBJ1-5, with 7 bases that match TRBD1. V shed 4 bases and J 4 bases; nucleotides not matched to a gene: 8. Per germline, CDR1 SGDLS and CDR2 YYNGEE. There are 15 residues in the CDR3. The CDR3 region is CASSPEGAANQPQHF. The CDR3 region has the DNA TGTGCCAGCAGCCCAGAGGGGGCAGCAAATCAGCCCCAGCATTTT.

The chain joins TRBV7-8 to TRBJ2-2, with unresolved D. The ends were cut back, 2 bases at V and 2 bases at J, with 6 bases in the middle. The CDR3 runs 14 residues. The germline V gene has CDR1 SGHVS and CDR2 FQNEAQ. The CDR3 is CASSLTRNTGELFF. In DNA form, the CDR3 reads TGTGCCAGCAGCTTAACTCGAAACACCGGGGAGCTGTTTTTT.

The chain has TRBV6-5 and TRBJ2-3; D is unclear. CDR3 length: 14 residues. The germline V and J ends were trimmed by 5 bases and 0 bases, with 9 bases remaining between them. Germline V CDR1 and CDR2: MNHEY, SVGAGI. CDR3 residues: CASSPSTSTDTQYF. The CDR3, as DNA: TGTGCCAGCAGTCCCTCGACCAGCACAGATACGCAGTATTTT.

The rearrangement uses TRBV19 and TRBJ2-2; no firm D call. This CDR3 contains 16 residues. From germline, CDR1 is LNHDA and CDR2 SQIVND (reference sequence). Trimming removed 4 bases at V and 5 bases at J, with 17 bases between. Here the CDR3 reads CASSTAPGGVTGELFF. The DNA of the CDR3 is TGTGCCAGTAGTACGGCCCCGGGCGGAGTGACCGGGGAGCTGTTTTTT.

This clone was observed a few times. V and J are TRBV19 and TRBJ1-1, with TRBD1 as a possible D gene (6 bases). The germline gives CDR1 LNHDA, CDR2 SQIVND (reference sequence). The CDR3 sequence is 14 residues long. Trimming took 4 bases from V and 14 from J, leaving 23 bases between them. The CDR3 protein is CASSTTQGTLHGFF. In DNA, the CDR3 is TGTGCCAGTAGTACGACTCAAGGGACACTTCATGGGTTCTTT.

A single count supports this clone. The chain has TRBV14 and TRBJ1-6; D unclear. The CDR3 consists of 15 residues. CDR1 is SGHDN and CDR2 is FVKESK in the germline V gene. The ends were cut back, 1 base at V and 8 bases at J, with 12 bases in the middle. The CDR3 nucleotides read TGTGCCAGCAGCCAAGGGCAGGCAGTTTATTCACCCCTCCACTTT. Its translation is CASSQGQAVYSPLHF.

The CDR3 protein is CASSLSGSNYGYTF. CDR3 nucleotides: TGTGCCAGCAGCTTGTCAGGGTCCAACTATGGCTACACCTTC. The chain is built from TRBV5-4 and TRBJ1-2, with D maybe TRBD1 (5 bases). The CDR3 contains 14 residues. The germline CDR1 and CDR2 sequences are SGHNT and YYREEE (reference sequence). V was pared by 1 base and J by 2 bases, with 9 bases between.

The V and J genes are TRBV5-1 and TRBJ2-3, with TRBD1 matching over 10 bases. Looked up from germline, CDR1 is SGHRS and CDR2 is YFSETQ. This CDR3 is built from 15 residues. The trim removed 5 bases at V and 4 bases at J, leaving 7 bases unmatched. The CDR3 coding sequence is TGCGCCAGCAGACTCGACAGGGGGCTTGCAGATACGCAGTATTTT. Translating gives CASRLDRGLADTQYF.

The chain links TRBV6-1 to TRBJ1-5, with no clear D. Germline V gene sequence: CDR1 MNHNS, CDR2 SASEGT. The CDR3 covers 12 residues. V was trimmed by 2 bases and J by 5 bases, leaving 4 bases between them. The CDR3 nucleotides read TGTGCCAGCAGTGAACCCCATCAGCCCCAGCATTTT. Residues: CASSEPHQPQHF.

V usage is TRBV28 and J usage is TRBJ2-7, with D unresolved. This CDR3 spans 12 amino acids. CDR1 and CDR2 (germline): MDHEN, SYDVKM. Trimming left V 3 bases short and J 3 bases short, with 6 bases between. In DNA form, the CDR3 reads TGTGCCAGCAGTTTTTCCCTCTACGAGCAGTACTTC. This sequence encodes CASSFSLYEQYF.

The rearrangement uses TRBV29-1 and TRBJ1-1; 11 bases fit TRBD1. Losses at the gene ends were 7 bases for V and 0 bases for J; bases not matched to a gene: 7. CDR1 is SQVTM, CDR2 ANQGSEA, per germline. This CDR3 spans 15 amino acids. CDR3 DNA: TGCAGCGGCAGGACAGGGGGCGTCGTGAACACTGAAGCTTTCTTT. It yields the protein CSGRTGGVVNTEAFF.

This rearrangement joins TRBV5-4 to TRBJ2-1; 11 positions agree with TRBD1. Germline V gives CDR1 SGHNT, CDR2 YYREEE (reference sequence). Trimming took 5 bases from V and 8 from J; bases not matched to a gene: 9. CDR3 length: 15 residues. CDR3 sequence: CASRSTGTGGYEQFF. In DNA form, the CDR3 reads TGTGCCAGCAGGTCAACCGGGACAGGGGGTTATGAGCAGTTCTTC.

This chain uses TRBV7-9 with TRBJ1-2, with D unclear. Germline CDR1 SEHNR, CDR2 FQNEAQ (reference sequence). Trimming took off 1 base at V and 3 bases at J, with 9 bases between the two ends. The CDR3 has 14 residues. CDR3 in amino acids: CASSLGWAHYGYTF. The CDR3, as DNA: TGTGCCAGCAGCTTAGGCTGGGCACACTATGGCTACACCTTC.

The table lists this clone with a count of one. The chain employs TRBV6-6 and TRBJ2-7, with 16 bases that match TRBD2. Losses at the gene ends were 6 bases for V and 7 bases for J; bases not matched to a gene: 9. This CDR3 is built from 16 residues. The germline gives CDR1 MNHNY, CDR2 SVGAGI (reference sequence). CDR3 amino acids: CASSRGLAGGPGEQYF. The CDR3 DNA is TGTGCCAGCAGCCGGGGACTAGCGGGAGGGCCGGGAGAGCAGTACTTC.